A single sample gave rise to the 8 T cell receptor beta chains below, sequenced in a study of blood T cells in healthy people across ages. With a J-beta primer mix and a sample-barcoded 5' primer, a second PCR ran 7 to 11 cycles. TCRdb fed the 5' RACE reads into MiXCR, producing one record per CDR3 protein. Among about 670,000 distinct CDR3 sequences listed, 35% to 50% were seen once. The sample was blood. The source of these receptors is a man of 80 years or more in good health.

V and J are TRBV20-1 and TRBJ1-2; TRBD1 is a possible D gene (5 bases). V was trimmed by 0 bases and J by 8 bases, leaving 16 bases between them. This CDR3 has 14 residues. Germline V gives CDR1 DFQATT, CDR2 SNEGSKA (reference sequence). The CDR3 loop is CSARDFGRADGYTF. The CDR3 DNA reads TGCAGTGCTAGAGATTTCGGCAGGGCAGACGGCTACACCTTC.

This clonotype was observed a few times. This chain's CDR3 is CASSSGLAQSSYNEQFF. For the CDR3, the DNA is TGCGCCAGCAGCTCCGGACTAGCGCAGAGCTCCTACAATGAGCAGTTCTTC. The chain employs TRBV5-1 and TRBJ2-1; TRBD2 matches at 9 bases. The junction had 7 bases not matched to a gene; V was cut back by 3 bases and J by 0 bases. The CDR3 spans 17 residues. Germline V CDR1 and CDR2: SGHRS, YFSETQ.

This clonotype was counted only a few times. The CDR3 loop is CASSLADREGTEAFF. The DNA for the CDR3 is TGCGCCAGCAGCTTGGCAGACAGGGAGGGGACTGAAGCTTTCTTT. The chain carries TRBV5-1 and TRBJ1-1, with 7 bases fitting TRBD1. V shed 0 bases, J shed 5 bases, and the junction held 7 bases outside the gene matches. CDR1 is SGHRS and CDR2 is YFSETQ in the germline V gene. The CDR3 contains 15 residues.

CDR3: CSAGTQGAGRNEKLFF. CDR3 DNA sequence: TGCAGTGCTGGTACACAGGGGGCAGGCCGTAATGAAAAACTGTTTTTT. The chain recombines TRBV20-1 with TRBJ1-4; the match to TRBD1 covers 9 bases. Germline V gene sequence: CDR1 DFQATT, CDR2 SNEGSKA (reference sequence). This CDR3 is 16 amino acids long. The junction had 11 bases not matched to a gene; V was cut back by 5 bases and J by 4 bases.

The chain couples TRBV3-1 to TRBJ1-1; D gene uncertain. The V end was cut by 4 bases, the J end by 4 bases, with 13 bases between. This CDR3 comprises 14 residues. Germline CDR1 LGHDT, CDR2 YNNKEL (reference sequence). CDR3 DNA sequence: TGTGCCAGCAGCCTCCCTCACGGTCGCACTGAAGCTTTCTTT. Translating gives CASSLPHGRTEAFF.

The chain joins TRBV20-1 to TRBJ2-1; 7 nucleotides match TRBD1. CDR1 DFQATT and CDR2 SNEGSKA come from the germline V gene (reference sequence). J gave up 8 bases and V 4 bases, and 11 bases lay outside the gene matches. This CDR3 contains 14 residues. CDR3 DNA sequence: TGCAGTGCTAAAAGACAGGGCCTTTTTTATGAGCAGTTCTTC. Translation: CSAKRQGLFYEQFF.

This clonotype appeared many times. The rearrangement joins TRBV6-2 or TRBV6-3 to TRBJ2-1; TRBD1 matches 8 bases. V was clipped by 8 bases and J by 8 bases; unmatched bases: 2. The CDR3 runs 11 residues. Germline CDR1 reads MNHEY; CDR2 reads SVGEGT. The CDR3 nucleotides read TGTGCCAGCGGACAGGGTTATGAGCAGTTCTTC. As protein: CASGQGYEQFF.

This chain connects TRBV5-5 to TRBJ2-7; D not certain. V lost 0 bases to trimming and J lost 0 bases, with 7 bases between them. The CDR3 contains 14 residues. The V gene's germline CDR1 is SGHKS and CDR2 YYEKEE (reference sequence). CDR3 DNA: TGTGCCAGCAGCTTGGTCAGCACCTCCTACGAGCAGTACTTC. Translation gives CASSLVSTSYEQYF.